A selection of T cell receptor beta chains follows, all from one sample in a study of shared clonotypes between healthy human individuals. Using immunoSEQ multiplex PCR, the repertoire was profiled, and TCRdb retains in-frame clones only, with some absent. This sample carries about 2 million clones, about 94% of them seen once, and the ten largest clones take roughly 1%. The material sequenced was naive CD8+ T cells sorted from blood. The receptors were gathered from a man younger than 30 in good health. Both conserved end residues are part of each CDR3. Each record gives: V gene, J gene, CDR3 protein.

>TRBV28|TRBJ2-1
CASSRLAGETYNEQFF
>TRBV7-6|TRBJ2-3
CASSSETDTQYF
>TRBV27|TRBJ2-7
CASSSRTGVRYEQYF
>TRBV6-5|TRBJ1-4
CASSYGAGAGEKLFF
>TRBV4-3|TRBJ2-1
CASSQDLGTETPNEQFF
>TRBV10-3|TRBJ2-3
CAISTAGEDTQYF
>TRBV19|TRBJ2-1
CASSISGANNEQFF
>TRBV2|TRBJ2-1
CASSEGLAAYNEQFF
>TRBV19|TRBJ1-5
CASSTRSIQPQHF
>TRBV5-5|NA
CASSLGSSYEQYF
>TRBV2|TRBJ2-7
CASSAERPGLAEKAHTYEQYF
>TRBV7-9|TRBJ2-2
CASRFEENTGELFF
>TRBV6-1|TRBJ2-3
CASSGFSGTSTDTQYF
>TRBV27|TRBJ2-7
CASSHSGTSVNEQYF
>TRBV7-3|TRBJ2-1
CASSLEGGYSYNEQFF
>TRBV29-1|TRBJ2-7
CSVEDGPSSYEQYF
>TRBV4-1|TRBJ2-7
CASSQESGRAYEQYF
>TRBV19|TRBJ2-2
CASSDRPNWDTGELFF
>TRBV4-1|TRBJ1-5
CASSQHDSGGNQPQHF
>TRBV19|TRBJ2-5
CASSMSAGLETQYF
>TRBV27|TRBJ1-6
CASSLLDRGRSPLHF
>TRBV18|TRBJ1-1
CASSPQNREGTEAFF
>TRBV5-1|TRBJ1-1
CASSWTGLDTEAFF
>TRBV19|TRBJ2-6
CASSIDLWGTGANVLTF
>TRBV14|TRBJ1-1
CASSQVSGRTEAFF
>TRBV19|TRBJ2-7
CASSAREIGYEQYF
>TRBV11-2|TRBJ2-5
CASSLEWLGQETQYF
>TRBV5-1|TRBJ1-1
CASSFEKNTEAFF
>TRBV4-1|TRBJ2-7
CASSRTPSAEKEQYF
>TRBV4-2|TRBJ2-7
CASSARSGGFYEQYF
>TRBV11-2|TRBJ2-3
CASSLGASPDTQYF
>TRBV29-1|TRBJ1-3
CSVDRDRASGNTIYF
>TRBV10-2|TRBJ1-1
CASSAGWNTEAFF
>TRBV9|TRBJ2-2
CASDRGGELFF
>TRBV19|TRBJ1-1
CASSPRGRGVLTEAFF
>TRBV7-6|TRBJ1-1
CASSFRGENTEAFF
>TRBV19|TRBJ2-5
CASQIDRDQETQYF
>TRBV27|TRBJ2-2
CASSLQLAGEGGELFF
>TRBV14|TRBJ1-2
CASSQDQEGNYGYTF
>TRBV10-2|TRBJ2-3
CASSDDSTQYF
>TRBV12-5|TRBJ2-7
CASGFRQGYEQYF
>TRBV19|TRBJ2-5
CASSIDIGAGLETQYF
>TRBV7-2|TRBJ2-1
CASSLGQGGSEQFF
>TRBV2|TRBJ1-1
CASIADRATEAFF
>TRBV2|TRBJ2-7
CASNHRGAYEQYF
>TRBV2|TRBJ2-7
CASSEGVGYEQYF
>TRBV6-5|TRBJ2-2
CASSYPGTVTPGELFF
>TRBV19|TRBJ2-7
CASSIGTSSYEQYF
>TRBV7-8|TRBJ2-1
CASSLGYRPEQFF
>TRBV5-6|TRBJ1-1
CASSFMATEAFF
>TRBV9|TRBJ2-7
CASSVGDAQSYEQYF
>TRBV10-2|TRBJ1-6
CASGTGEGYSPLHF
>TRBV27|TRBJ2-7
CASSFLGLAGGIHEQYF